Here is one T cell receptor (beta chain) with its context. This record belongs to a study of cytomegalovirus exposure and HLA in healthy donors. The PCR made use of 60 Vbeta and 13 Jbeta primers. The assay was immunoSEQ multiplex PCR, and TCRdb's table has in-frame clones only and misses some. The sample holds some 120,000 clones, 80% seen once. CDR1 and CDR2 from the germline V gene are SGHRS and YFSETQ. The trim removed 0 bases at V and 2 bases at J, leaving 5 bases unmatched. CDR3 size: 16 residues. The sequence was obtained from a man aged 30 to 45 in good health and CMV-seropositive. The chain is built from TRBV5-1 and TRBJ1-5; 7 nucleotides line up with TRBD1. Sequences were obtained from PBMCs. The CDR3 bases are TGCGCCAGCAGCTTGGGGGGACAGACCCGCAATCAGCCCCAGCATTTT. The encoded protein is CASSLGGQTRNQPQHF.